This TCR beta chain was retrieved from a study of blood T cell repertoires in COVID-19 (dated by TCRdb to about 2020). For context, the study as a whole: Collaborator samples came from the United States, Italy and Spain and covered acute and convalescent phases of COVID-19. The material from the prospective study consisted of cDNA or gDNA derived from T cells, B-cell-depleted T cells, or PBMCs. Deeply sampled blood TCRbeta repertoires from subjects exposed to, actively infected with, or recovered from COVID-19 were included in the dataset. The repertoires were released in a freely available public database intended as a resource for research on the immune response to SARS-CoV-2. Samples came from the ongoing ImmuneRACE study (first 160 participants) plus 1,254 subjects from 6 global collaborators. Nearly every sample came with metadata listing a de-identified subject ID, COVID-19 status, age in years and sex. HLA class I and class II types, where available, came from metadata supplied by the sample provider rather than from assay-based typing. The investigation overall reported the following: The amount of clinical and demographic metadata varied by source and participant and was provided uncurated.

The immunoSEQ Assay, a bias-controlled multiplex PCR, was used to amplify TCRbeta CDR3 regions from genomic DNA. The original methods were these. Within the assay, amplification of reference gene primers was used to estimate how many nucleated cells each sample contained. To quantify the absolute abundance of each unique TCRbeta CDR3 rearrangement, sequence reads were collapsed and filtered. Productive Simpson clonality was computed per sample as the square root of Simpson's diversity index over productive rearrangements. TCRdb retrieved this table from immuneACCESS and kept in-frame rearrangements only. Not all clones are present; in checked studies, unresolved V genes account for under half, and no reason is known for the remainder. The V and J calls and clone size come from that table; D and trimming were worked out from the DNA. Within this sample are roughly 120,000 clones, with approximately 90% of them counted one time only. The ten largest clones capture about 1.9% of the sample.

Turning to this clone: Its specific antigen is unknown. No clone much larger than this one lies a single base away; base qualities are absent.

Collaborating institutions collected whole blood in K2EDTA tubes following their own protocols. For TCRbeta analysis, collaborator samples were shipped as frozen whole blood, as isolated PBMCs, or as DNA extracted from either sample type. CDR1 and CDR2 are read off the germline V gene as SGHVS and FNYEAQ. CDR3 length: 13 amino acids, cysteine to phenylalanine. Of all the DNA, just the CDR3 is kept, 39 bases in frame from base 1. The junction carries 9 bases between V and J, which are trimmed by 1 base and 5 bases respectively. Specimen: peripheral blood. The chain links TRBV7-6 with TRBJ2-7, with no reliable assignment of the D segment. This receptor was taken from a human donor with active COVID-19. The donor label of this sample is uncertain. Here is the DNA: TGTGCCAGCAGCTTAGTGCTATCCGACGAGCAGTACTTC. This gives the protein CASSLVLSDEQYF.